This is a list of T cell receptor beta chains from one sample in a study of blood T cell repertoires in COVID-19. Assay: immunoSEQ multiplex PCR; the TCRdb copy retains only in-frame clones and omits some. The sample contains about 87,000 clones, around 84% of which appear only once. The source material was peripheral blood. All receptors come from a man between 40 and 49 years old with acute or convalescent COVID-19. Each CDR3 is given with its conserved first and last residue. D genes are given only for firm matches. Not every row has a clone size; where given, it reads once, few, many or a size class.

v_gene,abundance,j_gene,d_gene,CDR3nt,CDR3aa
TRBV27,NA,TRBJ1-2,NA,TGTGCCAGCAGTCCCGGGATGGTCTATGGCTACACCTTC,CASSPGMVYGYTF
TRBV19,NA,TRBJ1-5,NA,TGTGCCAGTAGTATACGCGGGGGCGGTCAGCCCCAGCATTTT,CASSIRGGGQPQHF
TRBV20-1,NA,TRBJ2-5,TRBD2,TGCAGTGCTAGTTCCCCGTTTACTAGCGAAGAGACCCAGTACTTC,CSASSPFTSEETQYF
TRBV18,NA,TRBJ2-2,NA,TGTGCCAGCTCACCACCGGTAGCAAGCACCGGGGAGCTGTTTTTT,CASSPPVASTGELFF
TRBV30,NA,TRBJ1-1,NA,TGTGCCTGGAGTGCGCGACCCAGGTTGACTGAAGCTTTCTTT,CAWSARPRLTEAFF
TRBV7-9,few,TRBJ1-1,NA,TGTGCCAGCAGCGCAGGGTGGAACACTGAAGCTTTCTTT,CASSAGWNTEAFF
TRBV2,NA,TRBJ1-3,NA,TGTGCCAGCAATGCGCGGGGCAGCTTCTCTGGAAACACCATATATTTT,CASNARGSFSGNTIYF
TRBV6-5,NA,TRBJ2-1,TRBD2,TGTGCCAGCAGTACCCTAGCGGGAGCGGGCAATGAGCAGTTCTTC,CASSTLAGAGNEQFF
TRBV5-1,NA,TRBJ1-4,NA,TGCGCCAGCAGCTTGGGGACAGCTAATGAAAAACTGTTTTTT,CASSLGTANEKLFF
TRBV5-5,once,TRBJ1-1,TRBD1,TGTGCCAGCAGCTTGGAGGGACAGGGGTCCAAGGGGGCTGAAGCTTTCTTT,CASSLEGQGSKGAEAFF
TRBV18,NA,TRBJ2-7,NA,TGTGCCAGCTCACTTAGCTCCTACGAGCAGTACTTC,CASSLSSYEQYF
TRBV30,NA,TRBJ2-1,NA,TGTGCCTGGAGGGGGACAGCCGGGGGAGAGCAGTTCTTC,CAWRGTAGGEQFF
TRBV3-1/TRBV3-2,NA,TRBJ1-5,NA,TGTGCCAGCAGCCAAGTTAACTTCGGGCAGCCCCAGCATTTT,CASSQVNFGQPQHF
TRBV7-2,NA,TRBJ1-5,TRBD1,TGTGCCAGCAGCACCGGACAGGGTCAGCCCCAGCATTTT,CASSTGQGQPQHF
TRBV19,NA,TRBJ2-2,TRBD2,TGTGCCAGTACCCTGGAGGGGCGGGGGACGAACACCGGGGAGCTGTTTTTT,CASTLEGRGTNTGELFF